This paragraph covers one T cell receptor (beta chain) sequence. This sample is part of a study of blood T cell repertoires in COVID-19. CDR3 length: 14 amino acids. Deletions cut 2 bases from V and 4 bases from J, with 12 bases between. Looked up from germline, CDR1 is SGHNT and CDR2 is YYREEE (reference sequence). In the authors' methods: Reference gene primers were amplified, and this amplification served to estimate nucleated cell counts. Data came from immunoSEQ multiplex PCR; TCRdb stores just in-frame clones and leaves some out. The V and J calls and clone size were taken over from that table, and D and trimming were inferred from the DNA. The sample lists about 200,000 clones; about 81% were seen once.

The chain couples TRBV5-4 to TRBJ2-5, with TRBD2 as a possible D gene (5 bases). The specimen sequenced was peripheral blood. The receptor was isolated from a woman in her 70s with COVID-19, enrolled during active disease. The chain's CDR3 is CASSLSGGRETQYF. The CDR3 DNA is TGTGCCAGCAGCTTATCAGGAGGTCGAGAGACCCAGTACTTC.